These T cell receptor beta chains were read from a single sample in a study of cytomegalovirus exposure and HLA in healthy donors. TCRdb's copy holds only in-frame clones and misses some; the assay was immunoSEQ multiplex PCR. The sample consists of roughly 200,000 clones, around three quarters of them appearing once. Sequencing was done on a sample of PBMCs. The source of these receptors is a woman aged 25-40 years in good health and CMV-seropositive. The CDR3 runs from the conserved cysteine through the conserved F or W. A D gene is named only where the DNA matches it firmly. Expanded clones are given a class, and other clones once, few, many or no size at all.

j_call clone_size cdr3_length v_call d_call cdr3_nt cdr3_aa
TRBJ2-7 NA 13 TRBV28 NA TGTGCCAGCAGTTTCGGTAGCGGAAACGAGCAGTACTTC CASSFGSGNEQYF
TRBJ1-6 NA 14 TRBV28 NA TGTGCCAGCAGTTTTGCAGGGAGGGATTCACCCCTCCACTTT CASSFAGRDSPLHF
TRBJ2-3 NA 16 TRBV19 TRBD2 TGTGCCAGTAGTACTACTAGCGGGAGGGGCACAGATACGCAGTATTTT CASSTTSGRGTDTQYF
TRBJ2-3 NA 14 TRBV5-6 NA TGTGCCAGCAGCTTGCCCCGACTCCCAGATACGCAGTATTTT CASSLPRLPDTQYF
TRBJ1-4 NA 16 TRBV7-9 NA TGTGCCAGCAGCTTAACACGACGGGTTGAAGATGAAAAACTGTTTTTT CASSLTRRVEDEKLFF
TRBJ2-7 NA 14 TRBV6-5 TRBD2 TGTGCCAGCAGCGAGGAGACAGCGGGGTACGAGCAGTACTTC CASSEETAGYEQYF
TRBJ2-4 NA 17 TRBV28 TRBD2 TGTGCCACCAAGAGGAGGACTAGTCGATACGCCAAAAACATTCAGTACTTC CATKRRTSRYAKNIQYF
TRBJ1-1 NA 14 TRBV5-1 TRBD1 TGCGCCAGCAGCATGGACAGGGGGCGCACTGAAGCTTTCTTT CASSMDRGRTEAFF
TRBJ2-3 NA 15 TRBV5-4 NA TGTGCCACCCAAGCGGGACAGGCAAGGCCAGATACGCAGTATTTT CATQAGQARPDTQYF
TRBJ2-2 NA 15 TRBV2 TRBD1 TGTGCCAGCAGCAACGACAGGGGTGGCACCGGGGAGCTGTTTTTT CASSNDRGGTGELFF
TRBJ1-2 NA 14 TRBV27 TRBD1 TGTGCCAGCAGGTGGACAGGGGAGGGCTATGGCTACACCTTC CASRWTGEGYGYTF
TRBJ2-7 NA 15 TRBV28 TRBD2 TGTGCCAGCCGCCTTAGACTAGCGTCCTCCTACGAGCAGTACTTC CASRLRLASSYEQYF
TRBJ2-2 NA 12 TRBV7-9 TRBD2 TGTGCCAGACTAGCGGGTCCCGGGGAGCTGTTTTTT CARLAGPGELFF
TRBJ2-2 NA 13 TRBV29-1 TRBD2 TGCAGCGTTGCGGGAGGGGACACCGGGGAGCTGTTTTTT CSVAGGDTGELFF
TRBJ2-7 once 14 TRBV27 TRBD1 TGTGCCAGCAGTGTGGACAGGAGATATTACGAGCAGTACTTC CASSVDRRYYEQYF
TRBJ2-5 NA 13 TRBV6-6 NA TGTGCCAGCGCGGGGGCGGGGTTAGAGACCCAGTACTTC CASAGAGLETQYF
TRBJ1-2 NA 12 TRBV10-3 NA TGTGCCATCAGCGAGACGGACTATGGCTACACCTTC CAISETDYGYTF
TRBJ2-7 NA 16 TRBV5-1 TRBD1 TGCGCCAGCAACGTCGAACCGGGACAGGACGCCTACGAGCAGTACTTC CASNVEPGQDAYEQYF
TRBJ2-1 NA 12 TRBV29-1 TRBD2 TGCAGCGGGGGACTAGCGGGAGTTGAGCAGTTCTTC CSGGLAGVEQFF
TRBJ2-2 NA 18 TRBV30 TRBD2 TGTGCCTGGAGTAGGGCGCTAGCGGGGGGCGGCGCCACCGGGGAGCTGTTTTTT CAWSRALAGGGATGELFF
TRBJ1-5 NA 17 TRBV28 NA TGTGCCAGCAGTGCGGGACCGACGGGGGATAGCAATCAGCCCCAGCATTTT CASSAGPTGDSNQPQHF
TRBJ1-2 once 14 TRBV4-2 TRBD1 TGTGCCAGCAGCCAAGAGGGACAGGGCGGTGGCTACACCTTC CASSQEGQGGGYTF
TRBJ2-1 NA 13 TRBV7-7 NA TGTGCTAGCAGCTTGGCTGGGGGGTATGAGCAGTTCTTC CASSLAGGYEQFF
TRBJ1-2 few 19 TRBV28 NA TGTGCCAGCAGCCCCTACACCGGGACACCTCGGGGAACGGGCTATGGCTACACCTTC CASSPYTGTPRGTGYGYTF
TRBJ2-7 NA 16 TRBV13 NA TGTGCCAGCAGCTCGATAGGTGACAGCCCAGCCTACGAGCAGTACTTC CASSSIGDSPAYEQYF
TRBJ2-7 NA 14 TRBV28 TRBD1 TGTGCCAGCACCCGACAGGGGGCAGACTACGAGCAGTACTTC CASTRQGADYEQYF
TRBJ2-7 NA 13 TRBV7-9 NA TGTTCCAGCAGCTTTGGGCAGCCCTACGAGCAGTACTTC CSSSFGQPYEQYF
TRBJ1-3 NA 15 TRBV18 NA TGTGCCAGCTCACCACCGTCCAGGGGAGGAAACACCATATATTTT CASSPPSRGGNTIYF
TRBJ1-3 NA 13 TRBV6-1 NA TGTGCCAGCAGTCAGATCTCTGGAAACACCATATATTTT CASSQISGNTIYF
TRBJ2-3 NA 17 TRBV29-1 NA TGCAGCGTTGTTTCCCAATTACGGACTCCCACTCTGGATACGCAGTATTTT CSVVSQLRTPTLDTQYF
TRBJ2-3 NA 15 TRBV19 TRBD1 TGTGCCAGTAGTGGTGGGACAGGGGGCCCAGATACGCAGTATTTT CASSGGTGGPDTQYF
TRBJ2-1 NA 15 TRBV28 TRBD2 TGTGCCAGCAGTTTCTCCGGGACGGGGGGGAATGAGCAGTTCTTC CASSFSGTGGNEQFF
TRBJ2-1 NA 16 TRBV6-5 NA TGTGCCAGCAGTTACTCGAGAGGGACAATATACAATGAGCAGTTCTTC CASSYSRGTIYNEQFF
TRBJ1-1 NA 13 TRBV29-1 NA TGCAGCGTTGTTAAAGGGGGTGACACTGAAGCTTTCTTT CSVVKGGDTEAFF
TRBJ1-6 NA 13 TRBV2 NA TGTGCCAGCACCGAAGGCAGGAATTCACCCCTCCACTTT CASTEGRNSPLHF
TRBJ1-5 NA 15 TRBV27 NA TGTGCCAGCACCCCCGGAGATTATAGCAATCAGCCCCAGCATTTT CASTPGDYSNQPQHF
TRBJ2-2 NA 15 TRBV5-4 TRBD2 TGTGCCAGCAGTTCCGGACTAGCTCGTACCGGGGAGCTGTTTTTT CASSSGLARTGELFF
TRBJ2-2 NA 16 TRBV30 TRBD2 TGTGCCTGGAGTGTACGGCTAGCGGGGGGGACCGGGGAGCTGTTTTTT CAWSVRLAGGTGELFF
TRBJ2-3 NA 12 TRBV5-4 NA TGTGCCAGCAGCATTCCAGGAGATACGCAGTATTTT CASSIPGDTQYF
TRBJ2-2 NA 15 TRBV28 TRBD2 TGTGCCAGCAGTTTAGGGAGGGGTAGGACCGGGGAGCTGTTTTTT CASSLGRGRTGELFF
TRBJ1-5 NA 13 TRBV29-1 TRBD1 TGCAGCGTTGGACAGGGTTTGAGTCAGCCCCAGCATTTT CSVGQGLSQPQHF
TRBJ2-7 NA 12 TRBV10-2 NA TGCGCCAGCAGCCAGCAATTACAGGGGCAGTACTTC CASSQQLQGQYF
TRBJ2-3 NA 15 TRBV7-2 NA TGTGCCAGCAGCTTAGTCCGGGGGTTGACGGATACGCAGTATTTT CASSLVRGLTDTQYF
TRBJ1-3 many 17 TRBV4-1 NA TGCGCCAGCAGCCAAGTGGACATGGGGTTCTCTGGAAACACCATATATTTT CASSQVDMGFSGNTIYF
TRBJ2-3 NA 13 TRBV7-9 NA TGTGCCAGCAGCCCCCTCCGGGGAGATACGCAGTATTTT CASSPLRGDTQYF
TRBJ2-1 NA 19 TRBV10-3 TRBD2 TGTGCCATCATGGGGGCCGGGACTAGCGGGAGAGGGTCCTACAATGAGCAGTTCTTC CAIMGAGTSGRGSYNEQFF
TRBJ1-1 NA 13 TRBV5-6 NA TGTGCCAGCAGCGTTGACACCAACACTGAAGCTTTCTTT CASSVDTNTEAFF
TRBJ2-1 NA 13 TRBV5-5 TRBD2 TGTGCCACCAGCGGGGGGGCGACTAATGAGCAGTTCTTC CATSGGATNEQFF